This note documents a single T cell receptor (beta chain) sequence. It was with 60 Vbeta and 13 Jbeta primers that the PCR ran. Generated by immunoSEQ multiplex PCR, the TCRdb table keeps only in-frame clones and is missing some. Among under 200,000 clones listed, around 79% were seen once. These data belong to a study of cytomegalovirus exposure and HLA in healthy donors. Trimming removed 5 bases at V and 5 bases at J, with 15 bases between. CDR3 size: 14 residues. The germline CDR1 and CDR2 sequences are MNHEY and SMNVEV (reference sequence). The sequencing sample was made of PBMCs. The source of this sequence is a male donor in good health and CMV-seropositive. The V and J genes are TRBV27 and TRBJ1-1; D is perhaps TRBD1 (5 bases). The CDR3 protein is CASSRTGEGTEAFF. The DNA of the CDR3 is TGTGCCAGCAGTCGCACCGGGGAGGGGACTGAAGCTTTCTTT.